These 20 T cell receptor beta chains were all obtained from the same sample, sequenced in a study of blood T cell repertoires in COVID-19. Using immunoSEQ multiplex PCR, the repertoire was profiled, and TCRdb retains in-frame clones only, with some absent. This table has some 140,000 clones, about four fifths appearing once. The sequencing input was peripheral blood. All receptors derive from a woman aged 80 or older with acute or convalescent COVID-19.

The chain couples TRBV10-1 to TRBJ2-1, with 7 bases matching TRBD2. CDR1 is WNHNN and CDR2 is SYGVQD in the germline V gene (reference sequence). The J segment lost 7 bases and the V segment lost 2 bases, leaving 5 bases of the junction unmatched. The CDR3 is 14 amino acids. The CDR3 sequence: CASSEGREMNEQFF. Written as DNA, the CDR3 is TGCGCCAGCAGTGAGGGGCGGGAGATGAATGAGCAGTTCTTC.

The V and J genes are TRBV18 and TRBJ1-3, with TRBD1 as a possible D gene (6 bases). V lost 2 bases and J lost 0, with 11 bases in between. This CDR3 spans 16 amino acids. Germline V gene sequence: CDR1 KGHSH, CDR2 LQKENI. CDR3: CASSPGGASSGNTIYF. The DNA of the CDR3 is TGTGCCAGCTCACCAGGGGGGGCCAGCTCTGGAAACACCATATATTTT.

This rearrangement joins TRBV7-6 to TRBJ2-2; 7 bases match TRBD1. The V and J ends lost 5 bases and 3 bases, in that order; junction bases with no gene match: 6. The CDR3 length is 15 residues. CDR1 is SGHVS, CDR2 FNYEAQ, per germline. The CDR3 sequence is CASSPVGGDTGELFF. The CDR3 DNA reads as TGTGCCAGCAGCCCCGTAGGGGGCGACACCGGGGAGCTGTTTTTT.

J is TRBJ2-1 and V is TRBV7-2; 10 positions match TRBD2. Germline-derived CDR1 and CDR2 are SGHTA and FQGNSA. CDR3 length: 15 residues. The ends lost 5 bases at V and 5 bases at J; junction bases unmatched: 6. CDR3 sequence: CASSTGLARHNEQFF. As DNA, the CDR3 is TGTGCCAGCAGCACGGGACTAGCGAGACACAATGAGCAGTTCTTC.

The genes are TRBV19 and TRBJ2-7; 7 nucleotides match TRBD1. V dropped 4 bases and J dropped 2; count of bases not matched to a gene: 8. The CDR3 length is 15 residues. Germline V lookup: CDR1 LNHDA, CDR2 SQIVND (reference sequence). The CDR3 spells CASSRFGGQTYEQYF. In nucleotides, the CDR3 is TGTGCCAGTAGTAGATTTGGGGGACAGACCTACGAGCAGTACTTC.

The genes are TRBV3-1 (or the pseudogene TRBV3-2) and TRBJ2-7; 7 bases map to TRBD2. The CDR3 is 13 residues long. The trim removed 1 base at V and 3 bases at J, leaving 0 bases unmatched. Germline CDR1 LGHDT, CDR2 YNNKEL (reference sequence). CDR3 DNA: TGTGCCAGCAGCCAAGGGGGGGGCTACGAGCAGTACTTC. It yields the protein CASSQGGGYEQYF.

This clone was seen a handful of times. Distinct nucleotide sequences in the sample also encode this CDR3. The rearrangement links TRBV5-1 to TRBJ1-2, with D possibly TRBD1 on 6 matching bases. CDR1 SGHRS and CDR2 YFSETQ come from the germline V gene. V was clipped by 2 bases and J by 2 bases, with 7 bases between them. The CDR3 contains 13 residues. The CDR3 here is CASSFQGNYGYTF. Here the CDR3 DNA reads TGCGCCAGCAGCTTCCAGGGGAACTATGGCTACACCTTC.

This clone was seen only a few times. The J gene is TRBJ2-1, the V gene TRBV3-1 (or the pseudogene TRBV3-2), with D perhaps TRBD1 (5 bases). The CDR3 is made up of 15 amino acids. V gave up 0 bases and J gave up 9 bases, with 15 bases separating them. Germline V gene data show CDR1 as LGHDT and CDR2 as YNNKEL (reference sequence). This chain's CDR3 is CASSQDPQGIGEQFF. CDR3 DNA: TGTGCCAGCAGCCAAGATCCCCAGGGAATCGGTGAGCAGTTCTTC.

The rearrangement joins TRBV19 to TRBJ1-5; 12 bases fit TRBD1. V was pared by 4 bases and J by 1 base, with 2 bases of the junction left unmatched. CDR3 size: 16 residues. CDR1 LNHDA and CDR2 SQIVND come from the germline V gene (reference sequence). The CDR3 loop reads CASSRGTGGSNQPQHF. CDR3 DNA sequence: TGTGCCAGTAGTAGAGGGACAGGGGGCAGCAATCAGCCCCAGCATTTT.

The rearrangement links TRBV5-4 to TRBJ2-7; D is possibly TRBD1 (6 bases). CDR3 size: 15 residues. Trimming stripped 4 bases from V and 3 bases from J, with 17 bases between. Germline lookup yields CDR1 SGHNT and CDR2 YYREEE (reference sequence). CDR3 loop: CASSTNRQGNYEQYF. DNA for the CDR3: TGTGCCAGCAGCACTAACCGTCAGGGGAACTACGAGCAGTACTTC.

J is TRBJ1-2 and V is TRBV5-6; 11 nucleotides line up with TRBD1. Germline V lookup: CDR1 SGHDT, CDR2 YYEEEE. This CDR3 has 15 residues. The junction had 10 bases not matched to a gene; V was cut back by 4 bases and J by 8 bases. CDR3 amino acids: CASSRWDRGVRGYTF. The CDR3 DNA reads as TGTGCCAGCAGCCGGTGGGACAGGGGGGTGAGAGGCTACACCTTC. Together with reference TRBV5-6 and TRBJ1-2, the CDR3 gives the full variable domain: DAGVTQSPTHLIKTRGQQVTLRCSPKSGHDTVSWYQQALGQGPQFIFQYYEEEERQRGNFPDRFSGHQFPNYSSELNVNALLLGDSALYLCASSRWDRGVRGYTFGSGTRLTVV.

The gene calls are TRBV6-4 and TRBJ2-3, with TRBD2 identical over 7 bases. The CDR3 consists of 15 residues. Looked up from germline, CDR1 is MRHNA and CDR2 is SNTAGT. V gave up 2 bases and J gave up 1 base; unmatched junction bases: 3. This CDR3 reads CASSDGAGGTDTQYF. Here the CDR3 DNA reads TGTGCCAGCAGTGACGGGGCGGGAGGCACAGATACGCAGTATTTT.

V is TRBV30 and J is TRBJ1-6; no clear D. CDR1 is GTSNPN and CDR2 is SVGIG in the germline V gene (reference sequence). The V and J ends lost 1 base and 8 bases respectively, with 6 bases between them. The CDR3 runs 12 residues. The CDR3 sequence: CAWSAVYSPLHF. Written as DNA, the CDR3 is TGTGCCTGGAGTGCTGTCTATTCACCCCTCCACTTT.

This clone came up a few times. The V call is TRBV23-1, the J call TRBJ2-5, with a possible D match to TRBD2 (5 bases). TRBV23-1 is labeled an ORF, and its function is uncertain. V gave up 8 bases and J gave up 2 bases, with 12 bases separating them. CDR3 size: 13 residues. CDR3 residues: CASFTPGQETQYF. The CDR3 nucleotides are TGCGCCAGCTTCACTCCGGGGCAAGAGACCCAGTACTTC.

There are a few counts of this clone. The rearrangement joins TRBV5-6 to TRBJ2-2, with a possible D match to TRBD1 (7 bases). This CDR3 region has 15 residues. The V gene lost 4 bases and the J gene lost 6 bases, with 16 bases spanning the gap. Germline CDR1 is SGHDT and CDR2 is YYEEEE. The CDR3 reads CASSPRGRGAGELFF. Written as DNA, the CDR3 is TGTGCCAGCAGCCCTAGGGGGCGCGGGGCCGGGGAGCTGTTTTTT.

This sequence joins TRBV27 and TRBJ2-7, with a tentative D call TRBD1 (6 bases). Germline V gives CDR1 MNHEY, CDR2 SMNVEV (reference sequence). V lost 6 bases and J lost 2, with 11 bases in between. This CDR3 spans 13 amino acids. The CDR3 DNA reads TGTGCCAGCAGGAGGACAGAAACCTACGAGCAGTACTTC. The encoded protein is CASRRTETYEQYF.

The chain has TRBV6-2 or TRBV6-3 and TRBJ1-5, with D perhaps matching TRBD1 (6 bases). Deletions cut 0 bases from V and 4 bases from J, with 10 bases between. Germline V gives CDR1 MNHEY, CDR2 SVGEGT. The CDR3 has 15 residues. The CDR3 DNA reads TGTGCCAGCAGTTACTCTGGGACATGGAATCAGCCCCAGCATTTT. It is translated as CASSYSGTWNQPQHF.

This chain uses TRBV6-5 with TRBJ2-2, with 9 bases identical to TRBD2. Germline lookup yields CDR1 MNHEY and CDR2 SVGAGI. CDR3 length equals 14 residues. The trim removed 6 bases at V and 5 bases at J, leaving 4 bases unmatched. The CDR3 here is CASRASGVTGELFF. DNA of the CDR3: TGTGCCAGCAGGGCTAGCGGGGTGACCGGGGAGCTGTTTTTT.

The chain is built from TRBV29-1 and TRBJ1-5, with D unresolved. V was cut by 4 bases and J by 3 bases, with 10 bases left in between. Germline loops: CDR1 SQVTM, CDR2 ANQGSEA. The CDR3 runs 13 residues. The CDR3 region is CSVAFGPNQPQHF. CDR3 nucleotides: TGCAGCGTTGCTTTTGGGCCCAATCAGCCCCAGCATTTT.

This clone was seen a single time. The chain combines TRBV29-1 with TRBJ2-3; D unresolved. The CDR3 contains 12 residues. CDR1 is SQVTM, CDR2 ANQGSEA, per germline. The V end was cut by 0 bases, the J end by 6 bases, with 7 bases between. The DNA of the CDR3 is TGCAGCGTTGAAGAACTATTGGATACGCAGTATTTT. This gives the protein CSVEELLDTQYF.